The 25 T cell receptor beta chains below come from one sample, sequenced in a study of cytomegalovirus exposure and HLA in healthy donors. The PCR was carried out with 60 Vbeta primers and 13 Jbeta primers. Profiled with immunoSEQ multiplex PCR; TCRdb holds only in-frame clones, not every one. The sample includes roughly 170,000 clones, around 86% of them seen just once. The sequenced sample consisted of PBMCs. These receptors were collected from a middle-aged man in good health and CMV-seronegative.

The V gene is TRBV18, the J gene TRBJ2-7; 8 nucleotides match TRBD1. The V gene end was trimmed by 6 bases and the J gene end by 0 bases; junction bases not matched to a gene: 4. The CDR3 spans 14 residues. Germline V CDR1 and CDR2: KGHSH, LQKENI. Here the CDR3 DNA reads TGTGCCAGCTCCCGGGGACAGGCCTCCTACGAGCAGTACTTC. This encodes CASSRGQASYEQYF.

The chain uses TRBV6-6 and TRBJ1-2; a possible D gene is TRBD1 (6 bases). V lost 5 bases and J lost 2, with 12 bases in between. CDR1 MNHNY and CDR2 SVGAGI come from the germline V gene (reference sequence). CDR3 length: 14 amino acids. DNA of the CDR3: TGTGCCAGCAGTCAGCCGGGACAAAACTATGGCTACACCTTC. Protein sequence: CASSQPGQNYGYTF.

This clone was picked up one time. The chain employs TRBV7-9 and TRBJ1-6; 11 bases align to TRBD1. The trim removed 1 base at V and 10 bases at J, leaving 3 bases unmatched. The germline V gene encodes CDR1 SEHNR and CDR2 FQNEAQ (reference sequence). The CDR3 totals 15 residues. This chain's CDR3 is CASSLGTGGMSPLHF. The CDR3 bases are TGTGCCAGCAGCTTAGGGACAGGGGGCATGTCACCCCTCCACTTT. The variable domain in full, completed from reference TRBV7-9 and TRBJ1-6, reads DTGVSQNPRHKITKRGQNVTFRCDPISEHNRLYWYRQTLGQGPEFLTYFQNEAQLEKSRLLSDRFSAERPKGSFSTLEIQRTEQGDSAMYLCASSLGTGGMSPLHFGNGTRLTVT.

The chain uses TRBV7-2 and TRBJ2-7; possibly TRBD2 for D (7 bases). Germline V CDR1 and CDR2: SGHTA, FQGNSA. The CDR3 loop spans 17 amino acids. V gave up 5 bases and J gave up 2 bases, with 22 bases separating them. CDR3 region: CASSLTRTRRGPYEQYF. Here the CDR3 DNA reads TGTGCCAGCAGCCTTACCCGTACCCGGCGGGGGCCCTACGAGCAGTACTTC.

This sequence joins TRBV5-5 and TRBJ2-1; 16 bases line up with TRBD2. J was trimmed by 6 bases and V by 4 bases; bases with no gene match: 7. Germline CDR1 SGHKS, CDR2 YYEKEE (reference sequence). CDR3 size: 17 residues. CDR3 in DNA: TGTGCCAGCAGCGCACCGGGACTAGCGGGAGGGACCAATGAGCAGTTCTTC. Translating gives CASSAPGLAGGTNEQFF.

This clone was seen once. The CDR3 DNA reads as TGTGCCAGCAGCTTAACAATAAGGGGACTTCGGGCTAGCGGGGGTCAAGAGACCCAGTACTTC. Translating it yields CASSLTIRGLRASGGQETQYF. The rearrangement joins TRBV7-6 to TRBJ2-5, with 10 nucleotides matching TRBD2. The CDR3 extends over 21 amino acids. The germline V gene encodes CDR1 SGHVS and CDR2 FNYEAQ. With 2 bases clipped from V and 2 bases from J, the junction kept 20 bases outside the gene matches.

The V call is TRBV18, the J call TRBJ2-2; possible D gene TRBD2, 6 bases. The CDR3 extends over 16 amino acids. Trimming cost V 4 bases and J 5 bases, with 17 bases left between them. CDR1 is KGHSH, CDR2 LQKENI, per germline. As DNA, the CDR3 is TGTGCCAGCTCACTTAATCCCGGGAGTGGGACCGGGGAGCTGTTTTTT. This translates into CASSLNPGSGTGELFF. Combining the CDR3 with reference TRBV18 and TRBJ2-2 gives the whole variable domain NAGVMQNPRHLVRRRGQEARLRCSPMKGHSHVYWYRQLPEEGLKFMVYLQKENIIDESGMPKERFSAEFPKEGPSILRIQQVVRGDSAAYFCASSLNPGSGTGELFFGEGSRLTVL.

V and J are TRBV30 and TRBJ1-5, with D possibly matching TRBD1 (5 bases). This CDR3 spans 15 amino acids. Germline lookup yields CDR1 GTSNPN and CDR2 SVGIG (reference sequence). V gave up 0 bases and J gave up 0 bases, with 9 bases separating them. This CDR3 reads CAWSVWGDSNQPQHF. CDR3 coding DNA: TGTGCCTGGAGTGTATGGGGGGATAGCAATCAGCCCCAGCATTTT.

The chain employs TRBV28 and TRBJ1-1, with 9 bases that match TRBD1. CDR1 is MDHEN and CDR2 is SYDVKM in the germline V gene. V shed 5 bases and J 5 bases; nucleotides not matched to a gene: 12. The CDR3 totals 16 residues. CDR3 sequence (DNA): TGTGCCAGCAGTACGATAGGGACAGGGAAGGGAACTGAAGCTTTCTTT. This translates into CASSTIGTGKGTEAFF.

V usage is TRBV5-6 and J usage is TRBJ2-7, with D maybe TRBD1 (6 bases). Per germline, CDR1 SGHDT and CDR2 YYEEEE. This CDR3 has 15 residues. The germline V and J ends were trimmed by 1 base and 2 bases, with 13 bases remaining between them. The CDR3 is CASSLWQGLTYEQYF. For the CDR3, the DNA is TGTGCCAGCAGCTTGTGGCAGGGGTTGACCTACGAGCAGTACTTC.

The chain employs TRBV6-1 and TRBJ1-1; D is undetermined. Deletions cut 5 bases from V and 2 bases from J, with 9 bases between. The CDR3 extends over 13 amino acids. Germline V gene data show CDR1 as MNHNS and CDR2 as SASEGT. The CDR3 is CASSIEVNTEAFF. In DNA, the CDR3 is TGTGCCAGCAGTATAGAAGTCAACACTGAAGCTTTCTTT.

The chain employs TRBV6-4 and TRBJ2-1; 8 positions agree with TRBD2. The CDR3 is made up of 16 amino acids. Germline V gene lookup returns CDR1 MRHNA and CDR2 SNTAGT. After removal of 2 bases from V and 7 bases from J, the junction contained 10 bases not matched to a gene. The CDR3, as DNA: TGTGCCAGCAGTGACGCGCCCGGGACTAGGGGTAATGAGCAGTTCTTC. This sequence encodes CASSDAPGTRGNEQFF.

The chain uses TRBV11-2 and TRBJ1-2, with TRBD1 as a possible D gene (6 bases). Trimming stripped 5 bases from V and 8 bases from J, with 18 bases between. The CDR3 runs 14 residues. Germline CDR1 SGHAT, CDR2 FQNNGV. CDR3 nucleotide sequence: TGTGCCAGCAGCCCACGGTTCGAGGGGGTAGGCTACACCTTC. Protein product: CASSPRFEGVGYTF. The whole variable domain, filled in from reference TRBV11-2 and TRBJ1-2, reads EAGVAQSPRYKIIEKRQSVAFWCNPISGHATLYWYQQILGQGPKLLIQFQNNGVVDDSQLPKDRFSAERLKGVDSTLKIQPAKLEDSAVYLCASSPRFEGVGYTFGSGTRLTVV.

The DNA of the CDR3 is TGTGCCAGCGGGGAGGGCAGCGGATATGGCTACACCTTC. Its protein product is CASGEGSGYGYTF. The J gene is TRBJ1-2, the V gene TRBV5-5, with D hard to call. The CDR3 covers 13 residues. Germline CDR1 reads SGHKS; CDR2 reads YYEKEE (reference sequence). With 7 bases removed from V and 5 bases from J, the gap between germline ends came to 15 bases.

The chain has TRBV25-1 and TRBJ2-5; D is perhaps TRBD2 (6 bases). The CDR3 runs 13 residues. Germline CDR1 MGHDK, CDR2 SYGVNS. Trimming stripped 9 bases from V and 10 bases from J, with 21 bases between. The chain's CDR3 is CASIPDNREVQYF. DNA for the CDR3: TGTGCCAGTATTCCGGACAATAGGGAGGTCCAGTACTTC. The entire variable domain, with the rest obtained from reference TRBV25-1 and TRBJ2-5, is as follows: EADIYQTPRYLVIGTGKKITLECSQTMGHDKMYWYQQDPGMELHLIHYSYGVNSTEKGDLSSESTVSRIRTEHFPLTLESARPSHTSQYLCASIPDNREVQYFGPGTRLLVL.

This chain connects TRBV6-1 to TRBJ2-1; 10 bases align to TRBD2. Trimming at V came to 10 bases and at J to 5 bases, leaving 8 bases not matched to a gene. This CDR3 contains 14 residues. The V gene's germline CDR1 is MNHNS and CDR2 SASEGT. In DNA form, the CDR3 reads TGTGCCACCGAGAGGACTAGCGGCGACAATGAGCAGTTCTTC. Protein product: CATERTSGDNEQFF.

The chain links TRBV29-1 to TRBJ2-7; D call uncertain. This CDR3 is built from 11 residues. The V gene's germline CDR1 is SQVTM and CDR2 ANQGSEA. The germline V and J ends were trimmed by 5 bases and 3 bases, with 8 bases remaining between them. In DNA form, the CDR3 reads TGCAGCGTTAGTCGAGGCTACGAGCAGTACTTC. This encodes CSVSRGYEQYF.

On this clone itself: Germline is not matched at one junction end, which may reflect a read error. This chain uses TRBV5-1 with TRBJ1-2, with D possibly being TRBD1 (5 bases). The germline gives CDR1 SGHRS, CDR2 YFSETQ. The CDR3 runs 14 residues. CDR3 loop: CASSLGDILYGCTF. For the CDR3, the DNA is TGCGCCAGCAGCTTAGGGGATATTCTTTATGGCTGCACCTTC.

The chain uses TRBV19 and TRBJ2-3; 9 bases agree with TRBD2. Germline CDR1 and CDR2: LNHDA and SQIVND (reference sequence). V shed 3 bases, J shed 2 bases, and the junction held 6 bases outside the gene matches. This CDR3 has 16 amino acids. The CDR3 spells CASSMGAGGFTDTQYF. The CDR3 coding sequence is TGTGCCAGTAGTATGGGCGCGGGGGGGTTCACAGATACGCAGTATTTT.

The chain links TRBV11-2 to TRBJ2-2; 7 nucleotides match TRBD1. The V gene's germline CDR1 is SGHAT and CDR2 FQNNGV. With 2 bases clipped from V and 0 bases from J, the junction kept 3 bases outside the gene matches. This CDR3 has 16 amino acids. The CDR3 DNA is TGTGCCAGCAGCTTAAGCAGGGGGACGAACACCGGGGAGCTGTTTTTT. It specifies CASSLSRGTNTGELFF.

The chain joins TRBV19 to TRBJ1-4; TRBD1 might be the D (6 bases). V was trimmed by 7 bases and J by 6 bases, leaving 15 bases between them. The V gene's germline CDR1 is LNHDA and CDR2 SQIVND (reference sequence). CDR3 length: 14 amino acids. Written as DNA, the CDR3 is TGTGCCAGTACCTCCAGGGGTGGTGATGAAAAACTGTTTTTT. Translating gives CASTSRGGDEKLFF.

CDR3 nucleotide sequence: TGTGCCAGCAGTGCTACCTACAGGGCTGGGAACTATGGCTACACCTTC. Its protein product is CASSATYRAGNYGYTF. The rearrangement joins TRBV6-6 to TRBJ1-2, with D possibly being TRBD1 (6 bases). From germline, CDR1 is MNHNY and CDR2 SVGAGI (reference sequence). CDR3 length: 16 residues. Trimming stripped 5 bases from V and 2 bases from J, with 18 bases between.

This chain connects TRBV7-3 to TRBJ2-3, with TRBD2 identical over 8 bases. V lost 5 bases, J lost 1 base, and 17 bases stayed unmatched. Germline CDR1 and CDR2: SGHTA and FQGTGA. The CDR3 length is 19 residues. Written as DNA, the CDR3 is TGTGCCAGCAGCCCAACAAAGCGAGCGGGGGCTCGGGGCACAGATACGCAGTATTTT. Its protein product is CASSPTKRAGARGTDTQYF.

This chain connects TRBV7-9 to TRBJ1-1, with no clear D. The V and J ends lost 3 bases and 0 bases respectively, with 5 bases between them. Germline V lookup: CDR1 SEHNR, CDR2 FQNEAQ (reference sequence). CDR3 size: 13 residues. The CDR3 here is CASSFTVNTEAFF. In DNA, the CDR3 is TGTGCCAGCAGCTTTACAGTGAACACTGAAGCTTTCTTT.

The chain employs TRBV9 and TRBJ1-1; unclear D gene. V dropped 4 bases and J dropped 3 bases, with 13 bases sitting between them. CDR1 is SGDLS and CDR2 is YYNGEE in the germline V gene. This CDR3 has 14 residues. CDR3 sequence: CASSRGYSYTEAFF. CDR3 DNA sequence: TGTGCCAGCAGCAGAGGGTACAGCTACACTGAAGCTTTCTTT.